The 5 T cell receptor beta chains below all came from one sample that was sequenced in a study of cytomegalovirus exposure and HLA in healthy donors. Assay: immunoSEQ multiplex PCR; the TCRdb copy retains only in-frame clones and omits some. The table lists some 320,000 clones, around 87% of them singletons, with roughly 1.1% in the top ten. The sample comprised PBMCs. The receptors come from a woman in her twenties or thirties in good health and CMV-seropositive.

The chain links TRBV9 to TRBJ2-3, with D maybe TRBD2 (6 bases). CDR3 length equals 13 residues. CDR1 is SGDLS and CDR2 is YYNGEE in the germline V gene. With 1 base removed from V and 5 bases from J, the gap between germline ends came to 8 bases. CDR3 loop: CASSVIGGDTQYF. CDR3 sequence (DNA): TGTGCCAGCAGCGTAATCGGGGGAGATACGCAGTATTTT.

The chain couples TRBV4-3 to TRBJ2-1; 9 bases are a match to TRBD2. V shed 1 base and J 4 bases; nucleotides not matched to a gene: 5. The CDR3 consists of 16 residues. Germline V gene lookup returns CDR1 LGHNA and CDR2 YSLEER. The CDR3 reads CASSQASSGTYNEQFF. CDR3 nucleotides: TGCGCCAGCAGCCAAGCGTCTAGCGGGACGTACAATGAGCAGTTCTTC.

The chain combines TRBV5-6 with TRBJ2-5; 10 positions agree with TRBD2. Losses at the gene ends were 1 base for V and 4 bases for J; bases not matched to a gene: 7. The CDR3 consists of 16 residues. CDR1 and CDR2 from the germline V gene are SGHDT and YYEEEE. DNA of the CDR3: TGTGCCAGCAGCTTGAAAGTGGGACTAGCGAGAGAGACCCAGTACTTC. Amino acid sequence: CASSLKVGLARETQYF.

J is TRBJ1-1 and V is TRBV27; D is unclear. Germline lookup yields CDR1 MNHEY and CDR2 SMNVEV (reference sequence). V was trimmed by 5 bases and J by 0 bases, leaving 13 bases between them. There are 15 residues in the CDR3. The CDR3 reads CASSPSGLVNTEAFF. The DNA for the CDR3 is TGTGCCAGCAGTCCCTCTGGATTGGTGAACACTGAAGCTTTCTTT.

The chain combines TRBV4-3 with TRBJ2-7; unclear D gene. The CDR3 has 13 residues. The V gene lost 3 bases and the J gene lost 4 bases, with 10 bases spanning the gap. Germline V gene data show CDR1 as LGHNA and CDR2 as YSLEER. CDR3 in amino acids: CASSHSKGYEQYF. DNA for the CDR3: TGCGCCAGCAGCCATTCAAAGGGTTACGAGCAGTACTTC.